Below are 3 T cell receptor beta chains sequenced from a single sample in a study of monozygotic twins with inflammatory bowel disease. TCRdb re-called the 5' RACE reads and gives one entry per CDR3 protein, without DNA. The repertoire table contains under 150,000 distinct CDR3 sequences. Material: blood. Receptor source: a human donor with ulcerative colitis or Crohn's disease, or a healthy co-twin of an affected twin (not recorded which).

This chain connects TRBV7-3 to TRBJ2-2; TCRdb indicates TRBD1, and absent DNA this call remains unverified. The CDR3 length is 14 residues. Germline lookup yields CDR1 SGHTA and CDR2 FQGTGA. The CDR3 sequence is CASSATGATGELFF. Variable domain in full (rest from reference TRBV7-3 and TRBJ2-2): GAGVSQTPSNKVTEKGKYVELRCDPISGHTALYWYRQSLGQGPEFLIYFQGTGAADDSGLPNDRFFAVRPEGSVSTLKIQRTERGDSAVYLCASSATGATGELFFGEGSRLTVL.

J is TRBJ2-7 and V is TRBV28; the D call from TCRdb, TRBD1, cannot be confirmed without DNA. Germline CDR1 is MDHEN and CDR2 is SYDVKM. This CDR3 is 14 amino acids long. CDR3 protein: CASSFLQGGYEQYF.

V gene TRBV7-2 combines with J gene TRBJ1-1; lacking DNA, the TRBD1 call made by TCRdb goes unchecked. The CDR3 covers 15 residues. Germline CDR1 reads SGHTA; CDR2 reads FQGNSA. This CDR3 is CASSLIGQGVTEAFF.